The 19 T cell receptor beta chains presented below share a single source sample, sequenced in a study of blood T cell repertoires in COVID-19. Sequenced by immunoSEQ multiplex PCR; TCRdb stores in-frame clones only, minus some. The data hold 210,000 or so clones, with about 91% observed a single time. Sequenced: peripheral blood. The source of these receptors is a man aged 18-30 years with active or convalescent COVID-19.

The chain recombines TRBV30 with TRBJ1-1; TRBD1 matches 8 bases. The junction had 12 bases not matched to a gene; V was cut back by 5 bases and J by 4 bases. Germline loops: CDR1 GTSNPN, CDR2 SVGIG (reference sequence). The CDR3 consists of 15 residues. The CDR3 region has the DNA TGTGCCTGGCGTTATGGAACCGACAGGGGCACTGAAGCTTTCTTT. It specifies CAWRYGTDRGTEAFF.

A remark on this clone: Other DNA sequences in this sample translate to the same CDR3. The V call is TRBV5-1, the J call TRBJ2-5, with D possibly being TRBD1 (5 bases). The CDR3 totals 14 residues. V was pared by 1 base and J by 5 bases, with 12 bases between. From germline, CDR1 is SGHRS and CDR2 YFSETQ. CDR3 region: CASSLRGLGETQYF. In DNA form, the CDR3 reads TGCGCCAGCAGCTTGAGGGGCTTAGGGGAGACCCAGTACTTC. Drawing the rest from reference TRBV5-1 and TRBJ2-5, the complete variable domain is KAGVTQTPRYLIKTRGQQVTLSCSPISGHRSVSWYQQTPGQGLQFLFEYFSETQRNKGNFPGRFSGRQFSNSRSEMNVSTLELGDSALYLCASSLRGLGETQYFGPGTRLLVL.

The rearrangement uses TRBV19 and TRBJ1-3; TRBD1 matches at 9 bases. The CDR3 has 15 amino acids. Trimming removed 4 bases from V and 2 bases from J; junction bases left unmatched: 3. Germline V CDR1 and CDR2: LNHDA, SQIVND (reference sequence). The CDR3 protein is CASSTQGAAGNTIYF. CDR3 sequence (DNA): TGTGCCAGTAGTACACAGGGGGCAGCTGGAAACACCATATATTTT.

The CDR3 bases are TGTGCCAGCAGTTTCACCGGGACTAGCGGGATCAATGAGCAGTTCTTC. It translates to CASSFTGTSGINEQFF. J is TRBJ2-1 and V is TRBV7-2; 13 positions agree with TRBD2. CDR3 length equals 16 residues. The germline CDR1 and CDR2 sequences are SGHTA and FQGNSA. V was clipped by 6 bases and J by 6 bases; unmatched bases: 8.

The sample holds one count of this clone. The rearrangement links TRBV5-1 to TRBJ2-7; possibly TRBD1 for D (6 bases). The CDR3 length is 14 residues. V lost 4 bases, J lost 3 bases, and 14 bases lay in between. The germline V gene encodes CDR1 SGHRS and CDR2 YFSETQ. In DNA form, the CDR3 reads TGCGCCAGCAGCACGGACAGAGCCTACTACGAGCAGTACTTC. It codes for CASSTDRAYYEQYF. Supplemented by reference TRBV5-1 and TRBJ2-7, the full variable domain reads KAGVTQTPRYLIKTRGQQVTLSCSPISGHRSVSWYQQTPGQGLQFLFEYFSETQRNKGNFPGRFSGRQFSNSRSEMNVSTLELGDSALYLCASSTDRAYYEQYFGPGTRLTVT.

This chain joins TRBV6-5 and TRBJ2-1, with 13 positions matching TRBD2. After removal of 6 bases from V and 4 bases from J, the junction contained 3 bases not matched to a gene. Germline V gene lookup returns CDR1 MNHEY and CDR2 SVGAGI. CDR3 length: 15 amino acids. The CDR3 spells CASRLGLAGYNEQFF. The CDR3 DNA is TGTGCCAGCAGGCTGGGACTAGCGGGATACAATGAGCAGTTCTTC.

CDR3 in DNA: TGTGCCAGCAGCTTAGAGAGAGGTTACAATGAAAAACTGTTTTTT. Translated, it gives CASSLERGYNEKLFF. The chain recombines TRBV7-2 with TRBJ1-4; D remains unclear. The germline V and J ends were trimmed by 1 base and 5 bases, with 11 bases remaining between them. The CDR3 contains 15 residues. Germline lookup yields CDR1 SGHTA and CDR2 FQGNSA.

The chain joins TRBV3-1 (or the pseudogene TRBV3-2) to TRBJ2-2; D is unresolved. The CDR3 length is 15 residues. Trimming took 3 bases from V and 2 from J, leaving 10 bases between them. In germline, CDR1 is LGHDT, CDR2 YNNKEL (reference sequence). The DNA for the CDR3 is TGTGCCAGCAGCCAGGATCAGGTTAACACCGGGGAGCTGTTTTTT. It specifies CASSQDQVNTGELFF.

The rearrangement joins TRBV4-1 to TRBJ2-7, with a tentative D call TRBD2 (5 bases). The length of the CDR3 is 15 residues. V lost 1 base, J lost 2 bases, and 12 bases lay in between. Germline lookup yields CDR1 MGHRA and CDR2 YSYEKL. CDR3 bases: TGCGCCAGCAGCCAAGGGTCTGGGAGAGCCTACGAGCAGTACTTC. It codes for CASSQGSGRAYEQYF.

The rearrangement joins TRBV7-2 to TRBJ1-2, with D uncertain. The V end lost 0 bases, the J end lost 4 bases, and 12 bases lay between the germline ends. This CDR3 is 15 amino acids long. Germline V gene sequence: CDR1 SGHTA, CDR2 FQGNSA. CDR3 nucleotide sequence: TGTGCCAGCAGCTTAGCGTTTCGGAGTTTCTATGGCTACACCTTC. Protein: CASSLAFRSFYGYTF.

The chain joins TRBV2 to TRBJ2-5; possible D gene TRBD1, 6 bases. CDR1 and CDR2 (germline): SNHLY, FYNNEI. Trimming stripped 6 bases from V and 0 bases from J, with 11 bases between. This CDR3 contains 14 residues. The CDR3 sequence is CASRKDRYQETQYF. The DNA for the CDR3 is TGTGCCAGCAGAAAAGACAGGTACCAAGAGACCCAGTACTTC.

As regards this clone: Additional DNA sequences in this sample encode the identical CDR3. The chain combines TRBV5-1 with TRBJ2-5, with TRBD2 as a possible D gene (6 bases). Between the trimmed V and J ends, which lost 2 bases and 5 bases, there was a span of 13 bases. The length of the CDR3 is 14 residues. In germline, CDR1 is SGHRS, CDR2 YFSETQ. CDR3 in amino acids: CASSLRGLGETQYF. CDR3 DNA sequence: TGCGCCAGCAGCTTAAGGGGACTCGGGGAGACCCAGTACTTC.

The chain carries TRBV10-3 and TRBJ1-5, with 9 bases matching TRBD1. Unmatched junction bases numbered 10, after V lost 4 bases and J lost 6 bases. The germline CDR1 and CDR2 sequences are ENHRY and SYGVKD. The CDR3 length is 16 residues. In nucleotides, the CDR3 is TGTGCCATCAGTGCGACCGGGACAGGGTCCGGTCAGCCCCAGCATTTT. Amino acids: CAISATGTGSGQPQHF.

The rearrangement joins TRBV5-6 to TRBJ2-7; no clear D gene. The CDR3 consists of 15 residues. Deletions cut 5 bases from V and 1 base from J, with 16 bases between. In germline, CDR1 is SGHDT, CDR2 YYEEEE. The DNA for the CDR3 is TGTGCCAGCAGTTTACGAGTCACTTTATCCTACGAGCAGTACTTC. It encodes CASSLRVTLSYEQYF.

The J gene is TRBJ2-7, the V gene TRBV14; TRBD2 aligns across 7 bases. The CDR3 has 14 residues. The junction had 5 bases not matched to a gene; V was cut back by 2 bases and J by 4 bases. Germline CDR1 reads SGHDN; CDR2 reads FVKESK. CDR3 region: CASSQPGLMYEQYF. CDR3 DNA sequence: TGTGCCAGCAGCCAACCGGGACTAATGTACGAGCAGTACTTC.

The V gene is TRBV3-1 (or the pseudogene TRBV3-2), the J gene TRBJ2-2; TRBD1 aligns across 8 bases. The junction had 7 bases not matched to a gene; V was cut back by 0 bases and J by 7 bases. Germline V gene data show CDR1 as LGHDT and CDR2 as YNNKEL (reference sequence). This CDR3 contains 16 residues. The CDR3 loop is CASSQEWQGAGGELFF. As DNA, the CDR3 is TGTGCCAGCAGCCAAGAGTGGCAGGGGGCCGGCGGGGAGCTGTTTTTT.

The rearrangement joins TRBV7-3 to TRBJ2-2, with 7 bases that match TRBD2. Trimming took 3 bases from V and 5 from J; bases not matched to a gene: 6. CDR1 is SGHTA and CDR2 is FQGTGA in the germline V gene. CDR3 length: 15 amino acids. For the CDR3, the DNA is TGTGCCAGCAGCTTGGCAGCGGGACTAACCGGGGAGCTGTTTTTT. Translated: CASSLAAGLTGELFF.

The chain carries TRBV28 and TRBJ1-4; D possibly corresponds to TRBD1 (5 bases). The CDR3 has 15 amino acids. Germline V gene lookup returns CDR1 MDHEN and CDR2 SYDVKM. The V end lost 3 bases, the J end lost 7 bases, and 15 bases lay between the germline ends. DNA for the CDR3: TGTGCCAGCAGTTTCCAGCAGGGCGGGACTGAAAAACTGTTTTTT. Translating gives CASSFQQGGTEKLFF.

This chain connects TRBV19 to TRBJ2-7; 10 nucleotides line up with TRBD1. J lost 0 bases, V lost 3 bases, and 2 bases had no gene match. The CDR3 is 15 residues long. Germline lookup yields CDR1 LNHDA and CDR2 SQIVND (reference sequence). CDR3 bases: TGTGCCAGTAGTATCGGGACAGGGGCCTCCTACGAGCAGTACTTC. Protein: CASSIGTGASYEQYF.